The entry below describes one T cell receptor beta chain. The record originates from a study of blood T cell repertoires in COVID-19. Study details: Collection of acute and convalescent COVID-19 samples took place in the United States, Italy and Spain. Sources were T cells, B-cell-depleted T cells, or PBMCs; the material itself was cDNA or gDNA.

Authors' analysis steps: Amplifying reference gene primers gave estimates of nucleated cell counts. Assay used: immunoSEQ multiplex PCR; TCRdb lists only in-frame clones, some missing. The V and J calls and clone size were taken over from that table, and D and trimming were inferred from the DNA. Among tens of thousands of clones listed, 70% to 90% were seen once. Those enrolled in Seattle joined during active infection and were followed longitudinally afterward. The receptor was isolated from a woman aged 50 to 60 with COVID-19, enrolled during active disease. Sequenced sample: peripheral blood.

For the CDR3, the DNA is TGTGCCAGCAGCGTAGGCGGACAGGGGACTGAAAAACTGTTTTTT. Amino acid sequence: CASSVGGQGTEKLFF. The V and J genes are TRBV9 and TRBJ1-4; the match to TRBD1 covers 9 bases. In germline, CDR1 is SGDLS, CDR2 YYNGEE. V lost 0 bases and J lost 7; bases outside the gene matches: 4. The CDR3 covers 15 residues.